This TCR beta chain is drawn from a study of blood T cell repertoires in COVID-19. Study-level information: PBMCs, B-cell-depleted T cells, or T cells were the source of the cDNA or gDNA that made up the material.

The V end lost 5 bases, the J end lost 2 bases, and 18 bases lay between the germline ends. Germline assignment: CDR1 KGHSH and CDR2 LQKENI. This CDR3 has 16 amino acids. As originally analysed: By means of reference gene primer amplification, nucleated cell counts were estimated. Method: immunoSEQ multiplex PCR; TCRdb's copy keeps in-frame clones and lacks some. For V, J and clone size, that table is used; D and trimming come from the DNA. The table has 200,000 to 250,000 clones, roughly 90% seen once. Sequences were obtained from peripheral blood. The source of this sequence is a man aged 35 to 55 with active or convalescent COVID-19. The chain combines TRBV18 with TRBJ2-5; a possible D gene is TRBD2 (7 bases). The CDR3 here is CASSTSEGGFQETQYF. In nucleotides, the CDR3 is TGTGCCAGCTCAACCTCCGAGGGGGGGTTTCAAGAGACCCAGTACTTC.